The clone carrying this T cell receptor (beta chain) was observed a few times. Antigen: not known. Each CDR3 protein is one row after TCRdb ran MiXCR on the 5' RACE reads. The data hold roughly 440,000 distinct CDR3 sequences, with approximately 17% observed a single time. The data derive from a study of CD8 T cells in ankylosing spondylitis. Regarding the study as a whole: The authors reported significant enrichment of disease-linked clones in matched ankylosing spondylitis synovial fluid. Both synovial fluid and blood in reactive arthritis had previously been reported to carry some motif variants. About 8 highly homologous variants made up a TCR beta motif, and this motif appeared characteristic of ankylosing spondylitis blood.

CDR3 length: 19 amino acids. The junction had 10 bases not matched to a gene; V was cut back by 1 base and J by 1 base. Germline V gene data show CDR1 as SGHRS and CDR2 as YFSETQ. The receptor was derived from a male donor with ankylosing spondylitis. The sample was blood, either unsorted or a sorted T cell fraction (not recorded which). V usage is TRBV5-1 and J usage is TRBJ2-7; 14 bases align to TRBD2. CDR3 in DNA: TGCGCCAGCAGCTTGCGGGGGACTAGCGGGAGCGGGAGGTCCTACGAGCAGTACTTC. It yields the protein CASSLRGTSGSGRSYEQYF.